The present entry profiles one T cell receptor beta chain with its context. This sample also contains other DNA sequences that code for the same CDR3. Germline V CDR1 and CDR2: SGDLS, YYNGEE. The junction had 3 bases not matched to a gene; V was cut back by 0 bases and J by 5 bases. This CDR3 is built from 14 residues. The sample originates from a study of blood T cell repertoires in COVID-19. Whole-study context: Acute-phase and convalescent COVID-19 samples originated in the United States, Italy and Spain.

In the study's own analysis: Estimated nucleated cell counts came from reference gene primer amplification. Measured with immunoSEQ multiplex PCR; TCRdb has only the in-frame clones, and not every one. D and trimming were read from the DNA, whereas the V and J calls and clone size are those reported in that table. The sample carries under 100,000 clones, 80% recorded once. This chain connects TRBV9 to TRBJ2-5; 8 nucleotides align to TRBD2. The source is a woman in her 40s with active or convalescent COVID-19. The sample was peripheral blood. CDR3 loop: CASSVVSGGETQYF. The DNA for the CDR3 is TGTGCCAGCAGCGTAGTCTCGGGGGGGGAGACCCAGTACTTC.